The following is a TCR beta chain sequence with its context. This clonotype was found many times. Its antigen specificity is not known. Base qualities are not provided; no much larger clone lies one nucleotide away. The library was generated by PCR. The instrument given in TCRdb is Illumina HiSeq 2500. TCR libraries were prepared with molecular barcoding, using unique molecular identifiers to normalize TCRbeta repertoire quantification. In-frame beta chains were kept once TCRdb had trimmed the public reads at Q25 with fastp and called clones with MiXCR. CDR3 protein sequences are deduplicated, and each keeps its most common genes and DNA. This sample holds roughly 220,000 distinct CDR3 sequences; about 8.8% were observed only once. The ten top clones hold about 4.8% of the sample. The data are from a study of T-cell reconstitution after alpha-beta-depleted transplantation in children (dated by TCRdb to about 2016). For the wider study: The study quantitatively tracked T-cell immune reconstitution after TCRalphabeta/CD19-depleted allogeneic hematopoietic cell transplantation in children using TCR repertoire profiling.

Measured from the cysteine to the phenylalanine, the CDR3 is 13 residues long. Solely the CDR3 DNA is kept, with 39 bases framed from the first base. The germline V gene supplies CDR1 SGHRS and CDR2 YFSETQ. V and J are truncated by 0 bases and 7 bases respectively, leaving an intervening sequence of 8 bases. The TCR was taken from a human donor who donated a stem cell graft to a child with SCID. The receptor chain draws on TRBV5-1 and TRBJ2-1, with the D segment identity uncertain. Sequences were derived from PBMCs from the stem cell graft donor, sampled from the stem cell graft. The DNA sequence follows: TGCGCCAGCAGCTTGGCGGTTTATAATGAGCAGTTCTTC. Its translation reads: CASSLAVYNEQFF.